What follows are 27 T cell receptor beta chains derived from one specimen sequenced in a study of T-cell memory formation after mild COVID-19. MiXCR, applied by TCRdb to the 5' RACE reads, yields one record per CDR3 protein. The profile covers hundreds of thousands of distinct CDR3 sequences, with roughly 20% appearing a single time and 9.5% to 15% taken by the ten largest. Material for sequencing was PBMCs or a T cell subset sorted from them (not recorded which). The source is an adult woman who had mild COVID-19 (a few samples of this study predate the infection). Cell type and time point are not known.

This clonotype was counted a few times. V usage is TRBV25-1 and J usage is TRBJ2-1; D possibly corresponds to TRBD2 (7 bases). Trimming shortened V by 1 base and J by 4 bases, and 20 bases separated the two germline ends. The CDR3 has 18 amino acids. Germline CDR1 reads MGHDK; CDR2 reads SYGVNS. The DNA of the CDR3 is TGTGCCAGCAGTGAATTAAGGGGGGGAGCGGGTACATACAATGAGCAGTTCTTC. This gives the protein CASSELRGGAGTYNEQFF.

This clonotype came up a few times. CDR3 loop: CASRRGGQGYYGYTF. The CDR3 DNA follows: TGTGCCAGCAGACGAGGCGGACAGGGCTACTATGGCTACACCTTC. V is TRBV25-1 and J is TRBJ1-2; TRBD1 agrees at 8 bases. J gave up 3 bases and V 6 bases, and 9 bases lay outside the gene matches. The CDR3 has 15 amino acids. Germline V gives CDR1 MGHDK, CDR2 SYGVNS.

This clonotype appeared a few times. The V and J genes are TRBV27 and TRBJ2-5; possibly TRBD1 for D (7 bases). The germline V and J ends were trimmed by 2 bases and 5 bases, with 12 bases remaining between them. Germline CDR1 reads MNHEY; CDR2 reads SMNVEV (reference sequence). CDR3 length: 14 amino acids. CDR3 loop: CASSLGGGWETQYF. The CDR3 coding sequence is TGTGCCAGCAGTTTAGGAGGGGGCTGGGAGACCCAGTACTTC.

There are a few counts of this clonotype. The J gene is TRBJ1-1, the V gene TRBV29-1, with a tentative D call TRBD1 (5 bases). V lost 3 bases to trimming and J lost 5 bases, with 22 bases between them. CDR3 size: 16 residues. CDR1 and CDR2 from the germline V gene are SQVTM and ANQGSEA. CDR3 protein: CSVDGGDSLYGTEAFF. Here the CDR3 DNA reads TGCAGCGTTGATGGAGGCGACAGCCTGTACGGGACTGAAGCTTTCTTT.

This chain links TRBV15 with TRBJ2-7; TRBD2 is a possible D gene (6 bases). Germline assignment: CDR1 LNHNV and CDR2 YYDKDF (reference sequence). Trimming removed 3 bases at V and 2 bases at J, with 14 bases between. This CDR3 comprises 15 residues. CDR3 protein: CATSSLPGLTYEQYF. The DNA of the CDR3 is TGTGCCACCAGCAGTCTCCCGGGACTCACCTACGAGCAGTACTTC.

V gene TRBV4-2 combines with J gene TRBJ2-7; TRBD2 aligns across 12 bases. The CDR3 spans 18 residues. V was clipped by 5 bases and J by 2 bases; unmatched bases: 13. From germline, CDR1 is LGHNA and CDR2 YNFKEQ. In DNA, the CDR3 is TGTGCCAGCAGCTCTGGGCTAGCGGGAGGGACGCAGACCTACGAGCAGTACTTC. The encoded protein is CASSSGLAGGTQTYEQYF.

The rearrangement joins TRBV24-1 to TRBJ2-2, with D unresolved. CDR1 and CDR2 (germline): KGHDR, SFDVKD. There are 11 residues in the CDR3. Deletions cut 5 bases from V and 8 bases from J, with 5 bases between. CDR3 DNA: TGTGCCACCAGTGTCATGGGGGAGCTGTTTTTT. Residues: CATSVMGELFF.

This clonotype was seen a handful of times. The gene calls are TRBV18 and TRBJ1-1; 11 bases are a match to TRBD1. CDR3 size: 16 residues. V was clipped by 3 bases and J by 1 base; unmatched bases: 4. The germline CDR1 and CDR2 sequences are KGHSH and LQKENI. For the CDR3, the DNA is TGTGCCAGCTCACCGGGACAGGGGGGTTCGAACACTGAAGCTTTCTTT. Its translation is CASSPGQGGSNTEAFF.

The genes are TRBV15 and TRBJ2-7, with D possibly being TRBD1 or TRBD2 (5 bases each). V lost 3 bases, J lost 2 bases, and 11 bases lay in between. Germline V gene sequence: CDR1 LNHNV, CDR2 YYDKDF (reference sequence). The CDR3 runs 14 residues. CDR3 sequence reads: CATSSPGTTYEQYF. The CDR3, as DNA: TGTGCCACCAGCAGTCCCGGGACCACCTACGAGCAGTACTTC.

This clonotype was seen more than once but under ten times. The chain combines TRBV11-1 with TRBJ2-7; D possibly uses TRBD1 or TRBD2 (5 bases each). The CDR3 has 16 residues. V shed 5 bases and J shed 5 bases, with 22 bases lying between them. Germline values: CDR1 SGHAT, CDR2 FQDESV (reference sequence). Here the CDR3 DNA reads TGTGCCAGCAGCGGGGGAACAGGTTCCGCCTTGGACGAGCAGTACTTC. It specifies CASSGGTGSALDEQYF.

This clonotype was counted only a few times. V and J are TRBV20-1 and TRBJ2-1, with 7 bases aligning to TRBD2. Germline loops: CDR1 DFQATT, CDR2 SNEGSKA (reference sequence). CDR3 size: 15 residues. Trimming removed 1 base from V and 7 bases from J; junction bases left unmatched: 10. This CDR3 reads CSARGGGPTRNEQFF. The DNA of the CDR3 is TGCAGTGCTAGAGGGGGAGGGCCTACGAGGAATGAGCAGTTCTTC.

This clonotype appeared a few times. This CDR3 reads CASRRTSGDNEQFF. DNA of the CDR3: TGCGCCAGCAGACGGACTAGCGGCGACAATGAGCAGTTCTTC. J is TRBJ2-1 and V is TRBV5-1; TRBD2 matches 10 bases. This CDR3 contains 14 residues. The junction had 4 bases not matched to a gene; V was cut back by 5 bases and J by 5 bases. Germline lookup yields CDR1 SGHRS and CDR2 YFSETQ.

The chain is built from TRBV20-1 and TRBJ2-7; 7 bases fit TRBD2. The junction had 14 bases not matched to a gene; V was cut back by 3 bases and J by 9 bases. The germline CDR1 and CDR2 sequences are DFQATT and SNEGSKA (reference sequence). The CDR3 runs 14 residues. CDR3 sequence reads: CSARRSPSGEVQYF. CDR3 bases: TGCAGTGCTAGGCGATCTCCTAGCGGAGAGGTGCAGTACTTC.

The CDR3 reads CASSSLVVGSTEQFF. The DNA of the CDR3 is TGTGCCAGCAGCTCCCTTGTGGTAGGGTCGACTGAGCAGTTCTTC. The chain is built from TRBV11-2 and TRBJ2-1, with D unclear. The germline V gene encodes CDR1 SGHAT and CDR2 FQNNGV. The V end lost 4 bases, the J end lost 9 bases, and 19 bases lay between the germline ends. The length of the CDR3 is 15 residues.

In this sample, this clonotype turned up many times. The genes are TRBV29-1 and TRBJ2-7; D is perhaps TRBD1 (5 bases). Trimming took 4 bases from V and 3 from J, leaving 16 bases between them. CDR3 length equals 14 residues. Germline-derived CDR1 and CDR2 are SQVTM and ANQGSEA. CDR3 in DNA: TGCAGCGTTGCGGCGGCAGGGAACCTCTACGAGCAGTACTTC. Its translation is CSVAAAGNLYEQYF.

This clonotype came up a few times. The CDR3 spells CASSLDRQSYNEQFF. The CDR3, as DNA: TGTGCCAGCAGCTTAGACCGACAATCCTACAATGAGCAGTTCTTC. The genes are TRBV7-2 and TRBJ2-1; no reliable D call. The CDR3 length is 15 residues. The V gene's germline CDR1 is SGHTA and CDR2 FQGNSA. Deletions cut 1 base from V and 1 base from J, with 8 bases between.

The chain employs TRBV12-3 or TRBV12-4 and TRBJ2-5; TRBD2 aligns across 8 bases. This CDR3 is built from 15 residues. Trimming took 2 bases from V and 5 from J; bases not matched to a gene: 7. CDR3 nucleotides: TGTGCCAGCAGTTTATACCGGGAGGGCCGGGAGACCCAGTACTTC. Translating it yields CASSLYREGRETQYF.

This clonotype has only a few counts. The rearrangement uses TRBV29-1 and TRBJ2-3, with 11 bases identical to TRBD1. The CDR3 is made up of 18 amino acids. V trimming: 2 bases; J trimming: 3 bases; junction bases outside the gene matches: 13. Germline assignment: CDR1 SQVTM and CDR2 ANQGSEA. The CDR3 is CSVETPDRGLLWTDTQYF. DNA for the CDR3: TGCAGCGTTGAAACCCCGGACAGGGGGCTATTATGGACAGATACGCAGTATTTT.

This chain connects TRBV19 to TRBJ1-2; TRBD1 matches 9 bases. V lost 1 base to trimming and J lost 8 bases; unmatched junction nucleotides: 11. Germline-derived CDR1 and CDR2 are LNHDA and SQIVND (reference sequence). This CDR3 has 16 residues. As DNA, the CDR3 is TGTGCCAGTAGTATAGCCCACGGGGACAGGGTCCGCGGCTACACCTTC. Encoded protein: CASSIAHGDRVRGYTF.

The V call is TRBV6-2 or TRBV6-3, the J call TRBJ1-1; a possible D gene is TRBD1 (5 bases). Germline V gene lookup returns CDR1 MNHEY and CDR2 SVGEGT. This CDR3 has 13 amino acids. The V and J ends lost 7 bases and 0 bases respectively, with 9 bases between them. In DNA form, the CDR3 reads TGTGCCAGCACCGACAGTATGAACACTGAAGCTTTCTTT. Translation: CASTDSMNTEAFF.

This clonotype was detected a few times. The V and J genes are TRBV7-6 and TRBJ2-7, with D hard to call. Germline lookup yields CDR1 SGHVS and CDR2 FNYEAQ. Between the trimmed V and J ends, which lost 10 bases and 6 bases, there was a span of 16 bases. This CDR3 contains 12 residues. This CDR3 is CAIPGPGGEQYF. The DNA of the CDR3 is TGTGCCATTCCGGGCCCCGGCGGCGAGCAGTACTTC.

There are a few counts of this clonotype. The rearrangement links TRBV18 to TRBJ2-2; 12 bases align to TRBD2. The CDR3 consists of 17 residues. V dropped 3 bases and J dropped 3; count of bases not matched to a gene: 5. Germline V gives CDR1 KGHSH, CDR2 LQKENI. The CDR3 loop is CASSPDRLAGDTGELFF. The CDR3 DNA sequence: TGTGCCAGCTCACCCGACCGACTAGCGGGGGACACCGGGGAGCTGTTTTTT.

CDR3 residues: CASSQEAGQGRWRYEQYF. The CDR3 region has the DNA TGCGCCAGCAGCCAAGAAGCGGGACAGGGTCGGTGGCGTTACGAGCAGTACTTC. The rearrangement uses TRBV4-3 and TRBJ2-7; 9 bases match TRBD1. CDR3 length: 18 residues. V gave up 0 bases and J gave up 4 bases; unmatched junction bases: 13. CDR1 and CDR2 from the germline V gene are LGHNA and YSLEER.

The chain has TRBV2 and TRBJ1-2; D gene ambiguous. V lost 6 bases and J lost 4, with 18 bases in between. This CDR3 is built from 15 residues. Germline CDR1 and CDR2: SNHLY and FYNNEI. The CDR3 DNA follows: TGTGCCAGCAGGATACTGACACGACAAGCCTATGGCTACACCTTC. Its protein is CASRILTRQAYGYTF.

The CDR3 protein is CASSPPRGGTDTQYF. The CDR3 DNA reads as TGTGCCAGCTCACCACCCCGGGGGGGCACAGATACGCAGTATTTT. The J gene is TRBJ2-3, the V gene TRBV18, with 7 bases matching TRBD2. Germline V gene sequence: CDR1 KGHSH, CDR2 LQKENI. The V and J ends lost 0 bases and 1 base, in that order; junction bases with no gene match: 1. This CDR3 region has 15 residues.

This clonotype was counted between two and nine times. The chain links TRBV12-3 or TRBV12-4 to TRBJ2-4, with 8 bases matching TRBD1. V trimming: 0 bases; J trimming: 3 bases; junction bases outside the gene matches: 4. This CDR3 has 16 amino acids. CDR3 bases: TGTGCCAGCAGTTTAGCTTTGGGACAGGACAAAAACATTCAGTACTTC. Its translation: CASSLALGQDKNIQYF.

This clonotype has a handful of counts. The gene calls are TRBV4-1 and TRBJ2-3; TRBD2 agrees at 9 bases. CDR3 length: 19 residues. After removal of 6 bases from V and 5 bases from J, the junction contained 21 bases not matched to a gene. Germline V gives CDR1 MGHRA, CDR2 YSYEKL. The CDR3 DNA follows: TGCGCCAGCAGTTCAAGCCCCGAGCGGGGGGCGGGAGTTCTAGATACGCAGTATTTT. It encodes CASSSSPERGAGVLDTQYF.